This TCR beta chain appears in the sequencing data of a study of control samples from healthy donors and cancer patients. Produced via immunoSEQ multiplex PCR; TCRdb's table is partial and in-frame only. Among 100,000 to 150,000 clones, almost 95% were seen once, and the ten largest hold approximately 0.57%. Trimming took 3 bases from V and 4 from J, leaving 13 bases between them. The CDR3 sequence is 15 residues long. Germline V gives CDR1 LGHDT, CDR2 YNNKEL (reference sequence). The sequence was collected from an elderly man with head and neck cancer. The J gene is TRBJ1-5, the V gene TRBV3-1 (or the pseudogene TRBV3-2); D unresolved. The sample taken for sequencing was PBMCs. CDR3: CASSQFGEGNQPQHF. CDR3 nucleotide sequence: TGTGCCAGCAGCCAGTTTGGAGAAGGGAATCAGCCCCAGCATTTT.